One sample yielded the 21 T cell receptor beta chains listed below, sequenced in a study of human T cells and chemical hapten exposure. The authors extracted total RNA from unfractionated whole blood. TCRdb ran MiXCR on the 5' RACE reads and lists one entry per CDR3 protein. The sample includes 81,000 or so distinct CDR3 sequences, roughly 7.7% of them seen just once. Receptors were obtained from a male donor in good health.

This clonotype was picked up a small number of times. The rearrangement links TRBV12-3 or TRBV12-4 to TRBJ1-5; D is undetermined. V lost 3 bases and J lost 1, with 7 bases in between. The CDR3 has 14 residues. The CDR3 is CASSFKGSNQPQHF. The CDR3 coding sequence is TGTGCCAGCAGTTTTAAGGGAAGCAATCAGCCCCAGCATTTT.

The chain couples TRBV19 to TRBJ1-5; tentative D call: TRBD1 (6 bases). V lost 3 bases and J 11 bases, leaving 23 bases between the germline ends. This CDR3 contains 16 residues. Germline values: CDR1 LNHDA, CDR2 SQIVND (reference sequence). The CDR3: CASSIPGTLNLETQHF. For the CDR3, the DNA is TGTGCCAGTAGTATCCCCGGGACACTCAACCTCGAGACCCAGCATTTT.

The table lists this clonotype with many counts. The chain couples TRBV20-1 to TRBJ2-1, with TRBD2 matching over 9 bases. Trimming removed 1 base from V and 8 bases from J; junction bases left unmatched: 3. Germline loops: CDR1 DFQATT, CDR2 SNEGSKA (reference sequence). This CDR3 contains 13 residues. CDR3 region: CSARVREGYEQFF. The DNA for the CDR3 is TGCAGTGCTAGAGTGCGGGAGGGCTATGAGCAGTTCTTC.

V gene TRBV5-1 combines with J gene TRBJ1-4, with TRBD1 identical over 9 bases. The junction had 3 bases not matched to a gene; V was cut back by 3 bases and J by 3 bases. The CDR3 has 15 amino acids. In germline, CDR1 is SGHRS, CDR2 YFSETQ. The CDR3 DNA is TGCGCCAGCAGCTCGGACAGGGGCTCTAATGAAAAACTGTTTTTT. It encodes CASSSDRGSNEKLFF. The complete variable domain, with remaining parts taken from reference TRBV5-1 and TRBJ1-4, reads KAGVTQTPRYLIKTRGQQVTLSCSPISGHRSVSWYQQTPGQGLQFLFEYFSETQRNKGNFPGRFSGRQFSNSRSEMNVSTLELGDSALYLCASSSDRGSNEKLFFGSGTQLSVL.

This clonotype came up a few times. The chain is built from TRBV7-2 and TRBJ2-3; D possibly corresponds to TRBD1 (6 bases). V lost 1 base, J lost 0 bases, and 11 bases lay in between. The germline V gene encodes CDR1 SGHTA and CDR2 FQGNSA. This CDR3 is 16 amino acids long. The CDR3 is CASSLENRASTDTQYF. The CDR3 region has the DNA TGTGCCAGCAGCTTAGAAAACAGGGCGAGCACAGATACGCAGTATTTT. The full variable domain, with the rest looked up from reference TRBV7-2 and TRBJ2-3, is GAGVSQSPSNKVTEKGKDVELRCDPISGHTALYWYRQSLGQGLEFLIYFQGNSAPDKSGLPSDRFSAERTGGSVSTLTIQRTQQEDSAVYLCASSLENRASTDTQYFGPGTRLTVL.

This clonotype was recorded at least ten times. This chain joins TRBV27 and TRBJ2-3, with unresolved D. This CDR3 is 14 amino acids long. V shed 2 bases and J shed 0 bases, with 6 bases lying between them. CDR1 and CDR2 from the germline V gene are MNHEY and SMNVEV (reference sequence). As DNA, the CDR3 is TGTGCCAGCAGTTTAATAGGTAGCACAGATACGCAGTATTTT. It specifies CASSLIGSTDTQYF.

A few counts support this clonotype. This sequence joins TRBV10-1 and TRBJ2-1; D remains unclear. Per germline, CDR1 WNHNN and CDR2 SYGVQD (reference sequence). This CDR3 region has 13 residues. Trimming removed 6 bases at V and 8 bases at J, with 14 bases between. CDR3 sequence: CASSVLSGHEQFF. As DNA, the CDR3 is TGCGCCAGCAGCGTTTTAAGTGGCCATGAGCAGTTCTTC.

This clonotype was observed a few times. The genes are TRBV25-1 and TRBJ1-1; TRBD1 might be the D (5 bases). Germline V gene sequence: CDR1 MGHDK, CDR2 SYGVNS. V lost 2 bases to trimming and J lost 4 bases, with 11 bases between them. The CDR3 contains 14 residues. CDR3: CASSELGVITEAFF. The CDR3 DNA reads as TGTGCCAGCAGTGAACTGGGGGTAATCACTGAAGCTTTCTTT.

The rearrangement links TRBV20-1 to TRBJ2-3, with 10 bases matching TRBD2. The germline V gene encodes CDR1 DFQATT and CDR2 SNEGSKA (reference sequence). The CDR3 totals 13 residues. V trimming: 6 bases; J trimming: 4 bases; junction bases outside the gene matches: 4. CDR3 sequence reads: CSAQREGPDTQYF. CDR3 in DNA: TGCAGTGCACAGCGGGAGGGACCAGATACGCAGTATTTT.

This sequence joins TRBV7-9 and TRBJ2-7; D is possibly TRBD1 (6 bases). The V gene's germline CDR1 is SEHNR and CDR2 FQNEAQ (reference sequence). CDR3 length equals 16 residues. The V and J ends lost 1 base and 2 bases respectively, with 15 bases between them. The CDR3 spells CASSLEVGTRTYEQYF. CDR3 bases: TGTGCCAGCAGCTTAGAAGTTGGGACACGGACCTACGAGCAGTACTTC.

This clonotype was recorded many times. CDR3: CASRPGSGYEQYF. CDR3 in DNA: TGTGCCAGCAGGCCCGGGAGCGGCTACGAGCAGTACTTC. This sequence joins TRBV11-2 and TRBJ2-7; tentatively, D is TRBD2 (6 bases). The CDR3 is 13 residues long. Trimming took off 6 bases at V and 3 bases at J, with 12 bases between the two ends. Germline V gives CDR1 SGHAT, CDR2 FQNNGV.

This clonotype was counted a few times. The rearrangement links TRBV3-1 to TRBJ2-2; D is unclear. CDR3 length: 13 amino acids. Looked up from germline, CDR1 is LGHDT and CDR2 is YNNKEL (reference sequence). V lost 5 bases to trimming and J lost 3 bases, with 7 bases between them. This CDR3 reads CASSSGYTGELFF. The CDR3 nucleotides read TGTGCCAGCAGCTCAGGCTACACCGGGGAGCTGTTTTTT.

The chain is built from TRBV10-3 and TRBJ1-1, with 9 bases lining up with TRBD1. CDR1 and CDR2 (germline): ENHRY, SYGVKD. This CDR3 has 15 amino acids. With 8 bases clipped from V and 0 bases from J, the junction kept 7 bases outside the gene matches. This CDR3 is CAILSDRGMNTEAFF. The CDR3 DNA follows: TGTGCCATCCTGTCGGACAGGGGAATGAACACTGAAGCTTTCTTT.

This clonotype has a handful of counts. The rearrangement joins TRBV7-3 to TRBJ2-5, with 8 positions matching TRBD2. Germline V CDR1 and CDR2: SGHTA, FQGTGA. This CDR3 is 16 amino acids long. The J segment lost 5 bases and the V segment lost 2 bases, leaving 10 bases of the junction unmatched. CDR3 sequence reads: CASSLFPGGGQETQYF. Written as DNA, the CDR3 is TGTGCCAGCAGCTTATTTCCCGGCGGGGGGCAGGAGACCCAGTACTTC.

There are many counts of this clonotype. The chain couples TRBV6-2 or TRBV6-3 to TRBJ1-6; maybe TRBD1 (5 bases). Germline V gene data show CDR1 as MNHEY and CDR2 as SVGEGT. V was shortened by 5 bases and J by 7 bases, with 12 bases between the two germline ends. The CDR3 is 14 residues long. The CDR3 nucleotides are TGTGCCAGCAGTCCCGGGACCGAGAATTCACCCCTCCACTTT. Translation gives CASSPGTENSPLHF.

The rearrangement joins TRBV6-2 or TRBV6-3 to TRBJ2-1, with TRBD2 matching 11 bases. V shed 0 bases and J 8 bases; nucleotides not matched to a gene: 6. The CDR3 is made up of 16 amino acids. Germline CDR1 reads MNHEY; CDR2 reads SVGEGT. The CDR3 DNA is TGTGCCAGCAGTTACTCACTAGCGGGAGCTGGCTATGAGCAGTTCTTC. Protein sequence: CASSYSLAGAGYEQFF.

This clonotype was seen at least ten times. This sequence joins TRBV4-3 and TRBJ1-5; D not certain. CDR3 length: 16 amino acids. Trimming took 0 bases from V and 4 from J, leaving 13 bases between them. The germline gives CDR1 LGHNA, CDR2 YSLEER. The CDR3 coding sequence is TGCGCCAGCAGCCAAGATCGAGATGTTTGGAATCAGCCCCAGCATTTT. Translation: CASSQDRDVWNQPQHF.

This clonotype has a count of ten or more. This chain uses TRBV29-1 with TRBJ1-1; D is perhaps TRBD1 (5 bases). Germline V gene lookup returns CDR1 SQVTM and CDR2 ANQGSEA. V was trimmed by 3 bases and J by 2 bases, leaving 19 bases between them. This CDR3 contains 16 residues. The CDR3 DNA reads as TGCAGCGTTGACAGCCGTTACGAGACAGCAAACACTGAAGCTTTCTTT. Protein: CSVDSRYETANTEAFF.

This clonotype was seen repeatedly, ten times or more. The chain couples TRBV6-5 to TRBJ2-3; unclear D gene. Deletions cut 0 bases from V and 0 bases from J, with 1 base between. Germline CDR1 MNHEY, CDR2 SVGAGI. This CDR3 contains 13 residues. The CDR3 region has the DNA TGTGCCAGCAGTTACTCAAGCACAGATACGCAGTATTTT. Translated, it gives CASSYSSTDTQYF.

This clonotype was observed a few times. This CDR3 is CASSGQGPSNQPQHF. For the CDR3, the DNA is TGTGCCAGCAGTGGACAGGGTCCGAGCAATCAGCCCCAGCATTTT. This chain uses TRBV6-2 or TRBV6-3 with TRBJ1-5; 8 positions agree with TRBD1. V was clipped by 5 bases and J by 1 base; unmatched bases: 4. Germline assignment: CDR1 MNHEY and CDR2 SVGEGT. This CDR3 is built from 15 residues.

V usage is TRBV14 and J usage is TRBJ2-1; TRBD2 agrees at 10 bases. After removal of 3 bases from V and 7 bases from J, the junction contained 6 bases not matched to a gene. The CDR3 sequence is 15 residues long. The germline gives CDR1 SGHDN, CDR2 FVKESK. In nucleotides, the CDR3 is TGTGCCAGCAGCCACCTACCTAGCGGGAGTAATGAGCAGTTCTTC. Protein sequence: CASSHLPSGSNEQFF.